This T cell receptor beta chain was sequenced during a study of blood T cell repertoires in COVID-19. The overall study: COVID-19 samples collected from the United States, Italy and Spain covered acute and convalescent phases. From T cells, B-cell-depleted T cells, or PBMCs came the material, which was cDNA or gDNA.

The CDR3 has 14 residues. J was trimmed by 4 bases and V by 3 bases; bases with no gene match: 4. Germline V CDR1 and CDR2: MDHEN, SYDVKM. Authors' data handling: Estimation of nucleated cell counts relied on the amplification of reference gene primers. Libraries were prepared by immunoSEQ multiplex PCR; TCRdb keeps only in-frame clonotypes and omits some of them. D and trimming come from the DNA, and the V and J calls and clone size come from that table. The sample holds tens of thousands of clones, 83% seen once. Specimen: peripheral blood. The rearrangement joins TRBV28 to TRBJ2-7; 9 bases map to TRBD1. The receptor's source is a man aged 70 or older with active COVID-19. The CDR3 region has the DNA TGTGCCAGCAGTTTGACAGGGGGAAGTTACGAGCAGTACTTC. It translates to CASSLTGGSYEQYF.